One sample yielded the 27 T cell receptor beta chains listed below, sequenced in a study. TCRdb fed the RT-PCR reads into MiXCR, producing one record per CDR3 protein. The sample lists about 700,000 distinct CDR3 sequences, 14% occurring once. Sequencing was carried out using memory CD4+ T cells from blood. The receptors here all came from a female donor in good health, serving as a healthy control.

Regarding this clonotype: A much larger clone lies one base from this, so it may be a read error. Here the CDR3 reads CAIGAPNQPQHF. In DNA form, the CDR3 reads TGTGCCATCGGGGCCCCGAATCAGCCCCAGCATTTT. The chain has TRBV10-3 and TRBJ1-5; D possibly corresponds to TRBD1 (5 bases). In germline, CDR1 is ENHRY, CDR2 SYGVKD. This CDR3 region has 12 residues. Deletions cut 8 bases from V and 4 bases from J, with 9 bases between.

This chain joins TRBV7-8 and TRBJ1-2, with D tentatively TRBD1 (5 bases). This CDR3 has 13 amino acids. CDR1 and CDR2 (germline): SGHVS, FQNEAQ. V was shortened by 7 bases and J by 2 bases, with 11 bases between the two germline ends. CDR3 protein: CASTPGRNYGYTF. Here the CDR3 DNA reads TGTGCCAGCACCCCGGGACGGAACTATGGCTACACCTTC.

This clonotype was seen a handful of times. The V and J genes are TRBV18 and TRBJ2-1; 10 bases align to TRBD2. CDR3 size: 14 residues. Unmatched junction bases numbered 6, after V lost 8 bases and J lost 5 bases. Germline V gene data show CDR1 as KGHSH and CDR2 as LQKENI. The CDR3 loop reads CASLRTSGNNEQFF. The CDR3 DNA is TGTGCCAGCCTTCGGACTAGCGGAAACAATGAGCAGTTCTTC. The full variable domain, completed using reference TRBV18 and TRBJ2-1, is NAGVMQNPRHLVRRRGQEARLRCSPMKGHSHVYWYRQLPEEGLKFMVYLQKENIIDESGMPKERFSAEFPKEGPSILRIQQVVRGDSAAYFCASLRTSGNNEQFFGPGTRLTVL.

This clonotype appeared a few times. The chain is built from TRBV6-6 and TRBJ2-5; maybe TRBD2 (5 bases). Trimming took off 6 bases at V and 0 bases at J, with 11 bases between the two ends. The CDR3 contains 14 residues. Germline CDR1 reads MNHNY; CDR2 reads SVGAGI (reference sequence). The chain's CDR3 is CASRWRPYQETQYF. CDR3 DNA: TGTGCCAGCAGGTGGAGGCCGTACCAAGAGACCCAGTACTTC.

This clonotype was seen repeatedly, ten times or more. The genes are TRBV5-5 and TRBJ2-7, with TRBD2 matching 9 bases. The V gene's germline CDR1 is SGHKS and CDR2 YYEKEE (reference sequence). The V and J ends lost 5 bases and 2 bases, in that order; junction bases with no gene match: 11. The CDR3 extends over 16 amino acids. The CDR3 nucleotides are TGTGCCAGCAGTGGAAATCTAGCGGGGACTACCTACGAGCAGTACTTC. Protein sequence: CASSGNLAGTTYEQYF.

This clonotype was seen many times. This chain joins TRBV6-5 and TRBJ1-2; tentative D call: TRBD1 (6 bases). Between the trimmed V and J ends, which lost 3 bases and 2 bases, there was a span of 10 bases. Per germline, CDR1 MNHEY and CDR2 SVGAGI. CDR3 length: 14 residues. DNA of the CDR3: TGTGCCAGCAGTTATGACAGGAGGAACTATGGCTACACCTTC. Residues: CASSYDRRNYGYTF.

V gene TRBV6-1 combines with J gene TRBJ2-7, with 9 bases identical to TRBD1. CDR3 length: 17 residues. V gave up 7 bases and J gave up 2 bases; unmatched junction bases: 15. Germline V gene sequence: CDR1 MNHNS, CDR2 SASEGT. This CDR3 is CASNAKWGDRVPYEQYF. In DNA, the CDR3 is TGTGCCAGCAACGCAAAGTGGGGGGACAGGGTCCCCTACGAGCAGTACTTC.

The J gene is TRBJ1-3, the V gene TRBV30; no definite D call. The CDR3 covers 13 residues. The germline V gene encodes CDR1 GTSNPN and CDR2 SVGIG (reference sequence). Trimming took off 2 bases at V and 1 base at J, with 6 bases between the two ends. The CDR3 DNA is TGTGCCTGGAGTTCCATTTCTGGAAACACCATATATTTT. It encodes CAWSSISGNTIYF.

The chain is built from TRBV18 and TRBJ2-2; TRBD1 aligns across 7 bases. V was pared by 2 bases and J by 4 bases, with 10 bases of the junction left unmatched. There are 17 residues in the CDR3. From germline, CDR1 is KGHSH and CDR2 LQKENI. The CDR3 protein is CASSPSRDRAGTGELFF. CDR3 DNA sequence: TGTGCCAGCTCACCATCCCGAGACAGGGCGGGCACCGGGGAGCTGTTTTTT.

The chain joins TRBV15 to TRBJ1-1; tentatively, D is TRBD1 (5 bases). Germline V gene data show CDR1 as LNHNV and CDR2 as YYDKDF (reference sequence). V lost 0 bases and J lost 8, with 16 bases in between. This CDR3 region has 15 residues. The DNA for the CDR3 is TGTGCCACCAGCAGAGACCTAAATCCGGGGCCCGAAGCTTTCTTT. Residues: CATSRDLNPGPEAFF.

The chain uses TRBV12-3 or TRBV12-4 and TRBJ2-5; 7 nucleotides align to TRBD1. V was clipped by 5 bases and J by 4 bases; unmatched bases: 10. The CDR3 has 15 residues. This chain's CDR3 is CASSPTGVYAETQYF. The DNA of the CDR3 is TGTGCCAGCAGTCCAACAGGGGTCTATGCAGAGACCCAGTACTTC.

This clonotype was observed at least ten times. The V and J genes are TRBV5-1 and TRBJ2-1; D possibly corresponds to TRBD2 (9 bases). Germline V lookup: CDR1 SGHRS, CDR2 YFSETQ. CDR3 length: 15 amino acids. Deletions cut 7 bases from V and 3 bases from J, with 17 bases between. For the CDR3, the DNA is TGCGCCAGCGAGCCTAGCGGGACAGGCTACAATGAGCAGTTCTTC. Residues: CASEPSGTGYNEQFF. The entire variable domain, with the rest obtained from reference TRBV5-1 and TRBJ2-1, is as follows: KAGVTQTPRYLIKTRGQQVTLSCSPISGHRSVSWYQQTPGQGLQFLFEYFSETQRNKGNFPGRFSGRQFSNSRSEMNVSTLELGDSALYLCASEPSGTGYNEQFFGPGTRLTVL.

This clonotype was seen a few times. V gene TRBV6-6 combines with J gene TRBJ2-3; no clear D. V was shortened by 5 bases and J by 0 bases, with 21 bases between the two germline ends. CDR3 length equals 18 residues. Germline V CDR1 and CDR2: MNHNY, SVGAGI (reference sequence). CDR3 coding DNA: TGTGCCAGCAGTCCAACACAACACAAGTCTACTAGCACAGATACGCAGTATTTT. Translating gives CASSPTQHKSTSTDTQYF.

The V and J genes are TRBV5-6 and TRBJ2-2, with no clear D. The V end lost 4 bases, the J end lost 4 bases, and 11 bases lay between the germline ends. The CDR3 totals 14 residues. CDR1 and CDR2 (germline): SGHDT, YYEEEE. The DNA for the CDR3 is TGTGCCAGCAGCCCCGACCCTAGCACCGGGGAGCTGTTTTTT. The encoded protein is CASSPDPSTGELFF.

This clonotype was seen a handful of times. The rearrangement uses TRBV10-3 and TRBJ2-2, with TRBD2 matching 8 bases. The germline V gene has CDR1 ENHRY and CDR2 SYGVKD. This CDR3 comprises 15 residues. J gave up 4 bases and V 6 bases, and 7 bases lay outside the gene matches. The DNA for the CDR3 is TGTGCCATCAGGTCCGAAGCGGGGGTCACCGGGGAGCTGTTTTTT. Protein sequence: CAIRSEAGVTGELFF.

This clonotype was observed many times. This rearrangement joins TRBV20-1 to TRBJ2-7; D perhaps matches TRBD1 (5 bases). This CDR3 is built from 12 residues. Between the trimmed V and J ends, which lost 4 bases and 5 bases, there was a span of 12 bases. The V gene's germline CDR1 is DFQATT and CDR2 SNEGSKA (reference sequence). The CDR3 region is CSAKTDGHEQYF. In DNA form, the CDR3 reads TGCAGTGCTAAGACAGACGGCCACGAGCAGTACTTC.

This chain uses TRBV20-1 with TRBJ2-2; TRBD1 or TRBD2 may be the D gene (5 bases each). From germline, CDR1 is DFQATT and CDR2 SNEGSKA (reference sequence). Deletions cut 2 bases from V and 0 bases from J, with 16 bases between. The CDR3 covers 17 residues. The CDR3 nucleotides are TGCAGTGCTAGACCCATCCCGGGACGGACGAACACCGGGGAGCTGTTTTTT. Translating it yields CSARPIPGRTNTGELFF.

Turning to this clonotype: This CDR3 fails to terminate in the conserved phenylalanine or tryptophan, so it likely reflects a read error. The chain uses TRBV9 and TRBJ2-5; D is perhaps TRBD1 or TRBD2 (5 bases each). Trimming removed 2 bases at V and 4 bases at J, with 12 bases between. Germline V CDR1 and CDR2: SGDLS, YYNGEE. CDR3 length equals 14 residues. The CDR3 spells CASSVSGTTETQYL. In nucleotides, the CDR3 is TGTGCCAGCAGCGTGTCCGGGACCACAGAGACCCAGTACCTC.

This clonotype was observed a few times. The rearrangement joins TRBV20-1 to TRBJ1-2; a weak D match, TRBD1 (5 bases). The CDR3 is 13 amino acids. Looked up from germline, CDR1 is DFQATT and CDR2 is SNEGSKA (reference sequence). Trimming shortened V by 3 bases and J by 13 bases, and 21 bases separated the two germline ends. The DNA for the CDR3 is TGCAGTGCTAGGCGGGACTCCGAAGGATTTCCCACCTTC. This translates into CSARRDSEGFPTF.

The table lists this clonotype with many counts. The J gene is TRBJ2-7, the V gene TRBV5-1, with 9 bases lining up with TRBD1. V lost 4 bases to trimming and J lost 0 bases; unmatched junction nucleotides: 11. The germline gives CDR1 SGHRS, CDR2 YFSETQ. The CDR3 contains 17 residues. CDR3 loop: CASSPGQGSPSSYEQYF. CDR3 sequence (DNA): TGCGCCAGCAGCCCGGGACAGGGATCGCCCAGCTCCTACGAGCAGTACTTC.

This clonotype was recorded many times. This chain joins TRBV7-2 and TRBJ1-2; D is unclear. This CDR3 has 13 residues. Between the trimmed V and J ends, which lost 0 bases and 3 bases, there was a span of 5 bases. Looked up from germline, CDR1 is SGHTA and CDR2 is FQGNSA. Here the CDR3 DNA reads TGTGCCAGCAGCTTAGCAGTGGACTATGGCTACACCTTC. Translating it yields CASSLAVDYGYTF.

This clonotype was recorded at least ten times. The rearrangement joins TRBV7-2 to TRBJ2-5; D not certain. The CDR3 loop spans 13 amino acids. In germline, CDR1 is SGHTA, CDR2 FQGNSA. Deletions cut 4 bases from V and 2 bases from J, with 8 bases between. CDR3 sequence (DNA): TGTGCCAGCAGCTATCCCGGTCAAGAGACCCAGTACTTC. It codes for CASSYPGQETQYF.

This clonotype has at least ten counts. The chain is built from TRBV7-9 and TRBJ1-5; D possibly corresponds to TRBD1 (5 bases). CDR3 length: 15 amino acids. Trimming removed 1 base from V and 7 bases from J, with 14 bases in between. In germline, CDR1 is SEHNR, CDR2 FQNEAQ (reference sequence). CDR3 nucleotides: TGTGCCAGCAGCTTAGGTATAGGGAAGGGGCAGCCCCAGCATTTT. Translation gives CASSLGIGKGQPQHF. The full variable domain, in which reference TRBV7-9 and TRBJ1-5 provide the parts outside the CDR3, is DTGVSQNPRHKITKRGQNVTFRCDPISEHNRLYWYRQTLGQGPEFLTYFQNEAQLEKSRLLSDRFSAERPKGSFSTLEIQRTEQGDSAMYLCASSLGIGKGQPQHFGDGTRLSIL.

This clonotype was counted a few times. The chain couples TRBV4-2 to TRBJ1-3; D gene uncertain. CDR1 LGHNA and CDR2 YNFKEQ come from the germline V gene. With 0 bases removed from V and 0 bases from J, the gap between germline ends came to 12 bases. CDR3 length: 17 residues. The CDR3: CASSQDGQSYSGNTIYF. Here the CDR3 DNA reads TGTGCCAGCAGCCAAGATGGGCAGTCTTACTCTGGAAACACCATATATTTT.

This clonotype was seen only a few times. The V and J genes are TRBV7-9 and TRBJ1-2, with 7 bases lining up with TRBD1. The CDR3 is 15 amino acids. Losses at the gene ends were 5 bases for V and 7 bases for J; bases not matched to a gene: 13. Looked up from germline, CDR1 is SEHNR and CDR2 is FQNEAQ (reference sequence). CDR3 DNA: TGTGCCAGCAGCCCAGACAGGGACTTGGGGGCTGGCTACACCTTC. Translation gives CASSPDRDLGAGYTF.

This clonotype was seen many times. The chain is built from TRBV12-3 or TRBV12-4 and TRBJ1-5; 9 nucleotides match TRBD1. The CDR3 runs to 14 residues. Germline trimming cut 6 bases from V and 6 bases from J; bases unmatched to any gene: 6. CDR3 nucleotide sequence: TGTGCCAGCAGATTACCGGGACAGGGTCAGCCCCAGCATTTT. Translating it yields CASRLPGQGQPQHF.

This clonotype was counted many times. This rearrangement joins TRBV5-6 to TRBJ2-1, with 14 bases fitting TRBD2. Germline loops: CDR1 SGHDT, CDR2 YYEEEE. V trimming: 3 bases; J trimming: 3 bases; junction bases outside the gene matches: 5. The length of the CDR3 is 17 residues. The DNA for the CDR3 is TGTGCCAGCAGCTCCCGGACTAGCGGGGGGCGCTACAATGAGCAGTTCTTC. It translates to CASSSRTSGGRYNEQFF.